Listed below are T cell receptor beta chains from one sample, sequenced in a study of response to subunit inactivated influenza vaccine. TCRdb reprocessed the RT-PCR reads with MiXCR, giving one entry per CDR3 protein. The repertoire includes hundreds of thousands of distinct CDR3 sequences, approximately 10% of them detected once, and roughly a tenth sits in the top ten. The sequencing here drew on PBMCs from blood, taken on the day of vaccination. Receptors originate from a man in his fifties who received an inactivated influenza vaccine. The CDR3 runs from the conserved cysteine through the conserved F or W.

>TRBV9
CASSVAADFLDTQYF
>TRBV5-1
CASSSRQGQRLAGESNEQFF
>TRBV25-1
CASSESGGLTDTQYF
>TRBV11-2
CASSLDVWGAGDTQYF
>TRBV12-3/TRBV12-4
CASSLDRERYNEQFF
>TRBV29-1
CSVRGGTSGSTDTQYF
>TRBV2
CASNANRAYEQYF
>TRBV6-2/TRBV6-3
CASSYGPSYEQYF
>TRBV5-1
CASWPSGRLSTGELFF
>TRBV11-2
CASRSPGQGKLYEQYF
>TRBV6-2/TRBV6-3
CASSYTTRYGELFF
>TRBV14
CASSLTSGTSGHNEQFF
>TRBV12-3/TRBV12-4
CASSLGHVTDTQYF
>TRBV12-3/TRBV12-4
CASSFNVNTGELFF
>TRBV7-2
CASSRWGGQGTDTQYF
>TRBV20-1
CSARDLLAGGAYTGELFF